This T cell receptor (beta chain) originates from a study of Ad26.COV2.S vaccination and SARS-CoV-2 variants. Study-level background: By the intramuscular route, Ad26.COV2.S was given once, or twice 56 days apart. General study points: Breadth measured for non-spike TCRs was similar across vaccine and placebo recipients. Substantial breadth was reportedly displayed by spike-specific CD8+ and CD4+ T cell responses after vaccination.

Only in-frame clones appear in the TCRdb table, and some are missing; sequencing was by immunoSEQ multiplex PCR. In the table there are around 450,000 clones, 89% of which are singletons. Treatment of the sample: roughly 19 received Ad26.COV2.S at low or high dose, single or two shots; five or six received placebo; per-sample allocation not given. Samples were taken on day 63 after the first vaccine or placebo injection. A word on this clone: Antigen unknown.

This sequence was found in a person aged 18-65 years who received the Ad26.COV2.S COVID-19 vaccine or a placebo. This specimen was peripheral blood, taken in a trial of Ad26.COV2.S vaccine versus placebo.

The CDR3 reads CASSEPSGGEQETQYF. CDR3 DNA: TGTGCCAGCAGTGAACCCTCAGGTGGGGAACAAGAGACCCAGTACTTC. The chain carries TRBV25-1 and TRBJ2-5; D is ambiguous. The germline V and J ends were trimmed by 2 bases and 2 bases, with 15 bases remaining between them. The CDR3 totals 16 residues. Germline CDR1 reads MGHDK; CDR2 reads SYGVNS. The variable domain in full, completed from reference TRBV25-1 and TRBJ2-5, reads EADIYQTPRYLVIGTGKKITLECSQTMGHDKMYWYQQDPGMELHLIHYSYGVNSTEKGDLSSESTVSRIRTEHFPLTLESARPSHTSQYLCASSEPSGGEQETQYFGPGTRLLVL.